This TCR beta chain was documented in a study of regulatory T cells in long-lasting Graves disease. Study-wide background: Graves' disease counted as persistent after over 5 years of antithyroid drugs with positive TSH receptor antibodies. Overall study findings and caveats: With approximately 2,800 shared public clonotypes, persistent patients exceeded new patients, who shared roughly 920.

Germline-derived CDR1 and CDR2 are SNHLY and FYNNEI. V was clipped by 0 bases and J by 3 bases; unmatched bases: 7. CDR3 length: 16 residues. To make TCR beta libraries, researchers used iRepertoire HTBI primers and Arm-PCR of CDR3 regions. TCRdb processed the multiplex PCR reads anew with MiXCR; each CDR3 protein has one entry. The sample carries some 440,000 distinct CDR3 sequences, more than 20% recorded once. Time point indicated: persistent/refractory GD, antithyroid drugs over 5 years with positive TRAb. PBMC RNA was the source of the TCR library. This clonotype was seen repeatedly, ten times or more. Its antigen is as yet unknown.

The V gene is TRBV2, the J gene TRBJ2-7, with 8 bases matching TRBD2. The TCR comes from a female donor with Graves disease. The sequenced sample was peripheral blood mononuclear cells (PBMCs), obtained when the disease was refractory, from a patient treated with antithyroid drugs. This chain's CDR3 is CASSEAYSGKLYEQYF. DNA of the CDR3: TGTGCCAGCAGTGAAGCCTATAGCGGGAAGCTCTACGAGCAGTACTTC. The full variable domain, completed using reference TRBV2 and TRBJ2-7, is EPEVTQTPSHQVTQMGQEVILRCVPISNHLYFYWYRQILGQKVEFLVSFYNNEISEKSEIFDDQFSVERPDGSNFTLKIRSTKLEDSAMYFCASSEAYSGKLYEQYFGPGTRLTVT.